This T cell receptor beta chain was identified in a study of blood T cell repertoires in COVID-19. Study-wide background: From T cells, B-cell-depleted T cells, or PBMCs came the material, which was cDNA or gDNA.

The CDR3 has 14 residues. Germline assignment: CDR1 SGHAT and CDR2 FQNNGV. The V gene lost 5 bases and the J gene lost 7 bases, with 15 bases spanning the gap. Source study methods: Counts of nucleated cells, estimated from reference gene primer amplification, were obtained. Assay used: immunoSEQ multiplex PCR; TCRdb lists only in-frame clones, some missing. The V and J calls and clone size come from that table; D and trimming were worked out from the DNA. The data contain about 140,000 clones, approximately 80% of them singletons. Cohorts were determined from participant-reported clinical history. Sequenced: PBMCs or T cells enriched from blood (not recorded which). The chain couples TRBV11-2 to TRBJ1-3; no clear D gene. This sequence originates from a man aged 65 to 85 who had been exposed to COVID-19. CDR3 coding DNA: TGTGCCAGCAGCCTCTCGGGGTCGGGGAACACCATATATTTT. Translated, it gives CASSLSGSGNTIYF.